This TCR beta chain was retrieved from a study of blood T cell repertoires in COVID-19. Original analysis: Nucleated cell counts were estimated from reference gene primer amplification. Sequenced by immunoSEQ multiplex PCR; TCRdb stores in-frame clones only, minus some. V and J calls and clone size are copied from that table; D and trimming were computed from the DNA. The table lists roughly 41,000 clones, 70% to 90% of them singletons. V gave up 2 bases and J gave up 2 bases; unmatched junction bases: 0. The CDR3 extends over 13 amino acids. The germline CDR1 and CDR2 sequences are MNHEY and SVGAGI. The sequence was obtained from a human donor in a cohort sampled during active COVID-19. The donor label of this sample is uncertain. V usage is TRBV6-5 and J usage is TRBJ2-7, with 7 nucleotides matching TRBD1. Sequenced material: peripheral blood. The CDR3 region has the DNA TGTGCCAGCAGTTACGACAGGGCCTACGAGCAGTACTTC. Residues: CASSYDRAYEQYF.